This entry concerns a single T cell receptor beta chain. The CDR3 is 15 residues long. Germline CDR1 reads MRHNA; CDR2 reads SNTAGT. Trimming cost V 5 bases and J 6 bases; bases outside gene matches: 9. The data belong to a study of long-term antiretroviral therapy in people with HIV. Investigators performed immunoSEQ version v3.0 at survey level. The assay was immunoSEQ multiplex PCR, and TCRdb's table has in-frame clones only and misses some. The sample includes around 40,000 clones, approximately 89% of them seen just once. J is TRBJ2-1 and V is TRBV6-4, with 8 nucleotides matching TRBD2. The sequence came from a woman between 45 and 65 years old with HIV. The source material was unsorted PBMCs, sampled 0.1 years before starting antiretroviral therapy. CDR3 in amino acids: CASSREGSGINEQFF. CDR3 nucleotides: TGTGCCAGCAGTCGGGAGGGATCCGGTATCAATGAGCAGTTCTTC.